This T cell receptor beta chain was captured by sequencing in a study of shared clonotypes between healthy human individuals. To note about this clone: Its antigen is unidentified.

Per the study methods: Junction-only sequences without quality scores were provided by ImmunoSEQ, so filtering was different. Profiling relied on immunoSEQ multiplex PCR, and the TCRdb table lists in-frame clones only, not all of them. From that table come the V and J calls and clone size; the DNA was used to work out D and trimming. The sample lists more than 1,200,000 clones, 98% occurring once. Caucasian adults living in Nashville, Tennessee, provided all samples. The CDR3 runs 15 residues. Germline CDR1 SGHTA, CDR2 FQGNSA. Trimming at V came to 4 bases and at J to 5 bases, leaving 10 bases not matched to a gene. Study conclusions and caveats: Clonotype sharing among donors was thought likely to change with sequencing depth. Generally, naive subsets came out with larger estimated richness than memory subsets.

Sequencing input: naive CD4+ T cells sorted from blood. The subset: CD45RA+ positively selected. This clonotype originated in a man aged 30-40 years in good health. J is TRBJ1-1 and V is TRBV7-2; 7 nucleotides agree with TRBD1. For the CDR3, the DNA is TGTGCCAGCAGCTCGTCCGGGACAGTCCTAACTGAAGCTTTCTTT. Translation: CASSSSGTVLTEAFF.